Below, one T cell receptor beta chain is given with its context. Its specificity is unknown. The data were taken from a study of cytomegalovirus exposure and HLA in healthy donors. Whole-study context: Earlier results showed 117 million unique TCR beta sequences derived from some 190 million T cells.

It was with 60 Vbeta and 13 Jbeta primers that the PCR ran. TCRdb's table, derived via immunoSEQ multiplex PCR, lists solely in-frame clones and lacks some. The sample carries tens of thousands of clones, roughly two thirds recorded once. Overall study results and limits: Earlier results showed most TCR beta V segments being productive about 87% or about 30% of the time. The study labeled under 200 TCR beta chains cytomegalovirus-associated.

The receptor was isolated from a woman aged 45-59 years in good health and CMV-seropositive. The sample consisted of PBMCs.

The CDR3 DNA reads TGTGCCAGCAGCTTAGCCCGGGGGAGCTCCTATAATTCACCCCTCCACTTT. Protein: CASSLARGSSYNSPLHF. The genes are TRBV11-2 and TRBJ1-6, with D possibly matching TRBD1 (5 bases). The CDR3 is 17 amino acids. CDR1 and CDR2 (germline): SGHAT, FQNNGV. Trimming took 1 base from V and 0 from J, leaving 10 bases between them. The variable domain in full, with the rest retrieved from reference TRBV11-2 and TRBJ1-6, is EAGVAQSPRYKIIEKRQSVAFWCNPISGHATLYWYQQILGQGPKLLIQFQNNGVVDDSQLPKDRFSAERLKGVDSTLKIQPAKLEDSAVYLCASSLARGSSYNSPLHFGNGTRLTVT.